This entry lists 9 T cell receptor beta chains sequenced from one sample in a study of T cell repertoires in cytomegalovirus infection. MiXCR was run by TCRdb on the reads, yielding one entry per CDR3 protein. The repertoire holds 90,000 to 130,000 distinct CDR3 sequences, with around a tenth as singletons. For these receptors, no antigen is known. Sequenced input: PBMCs, sequenced either directly or after in vitro stimulation (not recorded which). The source is a human donor in good health (CMV status not recorded). Some clones in this sample may be carry-over from other donors' samples.

The genes are TRBV6-6 and TRBJ2-7; 7 bases are a match to TRBD1. Germline-derived CDR1 and CDR2 are MNHNY and SVGAGI (reference sequence). V lost 3 bases, J lost 3 bases, and 5 bases stayed unmatched. This CDR3 has 14 amino acids. The CDR3 DNA reads TGTGCCAGCAGTTATCAACAGGGGAGCTACGAGCAGTACTTC. Protein product: CASSYQQGSYEQYF.

This clonotype was observed many times. J is TRBJ2-3 and V is TRBV4-1; D unclear. The germline V and J ends were trimmed by 1 base and 0 bases, with 14 bases remaining between them. The CDR3 covers 17 residues. CDR1 MGHRA and CDR2 YSYEKL come from the germline V gene. The CDR3 spells CASSQGTGRRSTDTQYF. As DNA, the CDR3 is TGCGCCAGCAGCCAAGGAACCGGACGCCGAAGCACAGATACGCAGTATTTT.

In this sample, this clonotype turned up many times. The chain couples TRBV7-2 to TRBJ2-5; 9 nucleotides align to TRBD2. The CDR3 has 15 amino acids. The J segment lost 5 bases and the V segment lost 5 bases, leaving 9 bases of the junction unmatched. Per the germline V gene, CDR1 is SGHTA and CDR2 is FQGNSA. CDR3 amino acids: CASSTSGTSLETQYF. The CDR3 region has the DNA TGTGCCAGCAGCACCTCCGGGACTAGCCTCGAGACCCAGTACTTC.

In its sample, this clonotype was seen many times. The chain combines TRBV18 with TRBJ2-1, with D maybe TRBD1 (6 bases). CDR1 KGHSH and CDR2 LQKENI come from the germline V gene. Trimming left V 0 bases short and J 9 bases short, with 12 bases between. This CDR3 has 14 residues. CDR3 in DNA: TGTGCCAGCTCACCACCTACAGGGACCGTTGAGCAGTTCTTC. Translation: CASSPPTGTVEQFF.

This clonotype has more than one count but fewer than ten. This chain links TRBV15 with TRBJ2-6; D is undetermined. The CDR3 totals 14 residues. Germline V gene data show CDR1 as LNHNV and CDR2 as YYDKDF (reference sequence). V lost 5 bases to trimming and J lost 0 bases, with 5 bases between them. CDR3 DNA: TGTGCCACCAGCGCCTCCTCTGGGGCCAACGTCCTGACTTTC. Residues: CATSASSGANVLTF.

This clonotype was picked up many times. The J gene is TRBJ1-4, the V gene TRBV20-1; D is perhaps TRBD1 (5 bases). The length of the CDR3 is 13 residues. Trimming took 7 bases from V and 5 from J, leaving 14 bases between them. The germline V gene has CDR1 DFQATT and CDR2 SNEGSKA (reference sequence). The CDR3 region is CSGRDPSNEKLFF. Written as DNA, the CDR3 is TGCAGTGGAAGGGACCCTTCGAATGAAAAACTGTTTTTT.

The CDR3 DNA sequence: TGTGCCAGCAGTTTGTACCGCAGGGAGGAAGCTTTCTTT. It encodes CASSLYRREEAFF. This rearrangement joins TRBV12-3 or TRBV12-4 to TRBJ1-1, with D perhaps matching TRBD1 (5 bases). The CDR3 contains 13 residues. Trimming took off 3 bases at V and 8 bases at J, with 13 bases between the two ends.

This clonotype has more than one count but fewer than ten. The rearrangement joins TRBV18 to TRBJ2-7, with D possibly matching TRBD2 (6 bases). The CDR3 is made up of 15 amino acids. Germline assignment: CDR1 KGHSH and CDR2 LQKENI. V shed 6 bases and J shed 3 bases, with 18 bases lying between them. The CDR3: CASSQDAGTGYEQYV. The CDR3 DNA reads as TGTGCCAGCTCGCAGGATGCGGGGACGGGCTACGAGCAGTACGTC.

This clonotype was counted ten times or more. The chain carries TRBV5-4 and TRBJ2-1, with D hard to call. Trimming took 0 bases from V and 4 from J, leaving 11 bases between them. The CDR3 is 15 amino acids. CDR1 is SGHNT, CDR2 YYREEE, per germline (reference sequence). CDR3 residues: CASSLEGLRYNEQFF. For the CDR3, the DNA is TGTGCCAGCAGCTTGGAAGGTCTCAGATACAATGAGCAGTTCTTC.